These T cell receptor beta chains were read from a single sample in a study of blood T cell repertoires in COVID-19. Here immunoSEQ multiplex PCR was the method, and the copy in TCRdb shows in-frame clones only, minus some. The sample holds about 400,000 clones; approximately 85% are singletons and the top ten take roughly 2%. Sequencing used PBMCs or T cells enriched from blood (not recorded which). The receptor set was obtained from a woman in her 40s with acute COVID-19. The CDR3 runs from the conserved cysteine through the conserved F or W. Each record gives: J gene, V gene, D gene, clone size, CDR3 DNA, CDR3 protein. The D gene is left open where the match is weak. Size is omitted from some rows. Given values are once, few, many or a class for expanded clones.

TRBJ2-1	TRBV7-2	.	.	TGTGCCAGCAGCTTAAGTGGGCAGGGTGGCGGTGAGCAGTTCTTC	CASSLSGQGGGEQFF
TRBJ1-5	TRBV24-1	TRBD1	once	TGTGCCACCAGTGATTCGGGACAGGGGGTGTCAAATCAGCCCCAGCATTTT	CATSDSGQGVSNQPQHF
TRBJ2-7	TRBV7-8	.	.	TGTGCCAGCGCCGGTAGCCCGGGGACCTACGAGCAGTACTTC	CASAGSPGTYEQYF
TRBJ2-3	TRBV5-1	TRBD1	once	TGCGCCAGCAGCTTGGCCCGAGGACAGGCTCTCGTCACAGATACGCAGTATTTT	CASSLARGQALVTDTQYF
TRBJ2-7	TRBV7-9	.	.	TGTGCCAGCAGCACAGGGAAGAGCTCCTACGAGCAGTACTTC	CASSTGKSSYEQYF
TRBJ2-2	TRBV6-5	.	.	TGTGCCAGCAGTTACTCTAGGCGGGGCGGGGAGCTGTTTTTT	CASSYSRRGGELFF
TRBJ2-3	TRBV5-4	.	.	TGTGCCAGCAGAACTAGCACAGATACGCAGTATTTT	CASRTSTDTQYF
TRBJ2-2	TRBV6-5	TRBD1	.	TGTGCCAGCAGCCTCGACAGGGGGGTTCCCGGGGAGCTGTTTTTT	CASSLDRGVPGELFF
TRBJ2-1	TRBV23-1	.	.	TGCGCCAGCAGTCAATCGCGGAATGAGCAGTTCTTC	CASSQSRNEQFF
TRBJ2-7	TRBV11-2	.	.	TGTGCCAGCAGCTTCTCAACAGGGCCTAACTACGAGCAGTACTTC	CASSFSTGPNYEQYF
TRBJ2-4	TRBV3-1/TRBV3-2	.	.	TGTGCCAGCAGCCAAGATGCGAACGGGTACATTCAGTACTTC	CASSQDANGYIQYF
TRBJ2-3	TRBV10-3	TRBD1	.	TGTGCCATCACCTCGGGACAGAGCACAGATACGCAGTATTTT	CAITSGQSTDTQYF
TRBJ1-1	TRBV2	TRBD1	few	TGTGCCAGCAGGGACAGGACGATGAACACTGAAGCTTTCTTT	CASRDRTMNTEAFF
TRBJ2-3	TRBV20-1	.	once	TGCAGTGCGGGACTGGCAGATACGCAGTATTTT	CSAGLADTQYF
TRBJ1-5	TRBV30	.	.	TGTGCCTGGAGGCCGGGAGGGACCCAGCCCCAGCATTTT	CAWRPGGTQPQHF
TRBJ2-5	TRBV11-2	.	once	TGTGCCAGCAGCTTAAGAGGGCGGGAAGTGGAGACCCAGTACTTC	CASSLRGREVETQYF
TRBJ2-7	TRBV5-6	TRBD1	.	TGTGCCAGCAGCCGGGACAGACTCTACGAGCAGTACTTC	CASSRDRLYEQYF
TRBJ1-2	TRBV7-8	.	.	TGTGCCAGCAGCTTTCCATCGTCCTACGGCTACACCTTC	CASSFPSSYGYTF
TRBJ2-7	TRBV7-8	.	.	TGTGCCAGCAGCTTAGAGGTGGGCGGGCACGAGCAGTACTTC	CASSLEVGGHEQYF
TRBJ1-1	TRBV7-6	TRBD1	.	TGTGCCAGCAGCCCCCGGGACAGGGAGAATGGTGAAGCTTTCTTT	CASSPRDRENGEAFF
TRBJ2-1	TRBV13	TRBD1	few	TGTGCCAGCAGCCCCCGACAGGGTAGTGAGTTCTTC	CASSPRQGSEFF
TRBJ1-5	TRBV30	.	.	TGTGCCTGGAGTGTATGGAGTAGCAATCAGCCCCAGCATTTT	CAWSVWSSNQPQHF
TRBJ2-2	TRBV3-1/TRBV3-2	.	.	TGTGCCAGCAGCCAAGAGCTCAGAACCGGGGAGCTGTTTTTT	CASSQELRTGELFF
TRBJ1-6	TRBV5-8	.	.	TGTGCCAGCAGCGCTTTTGTAGGACAATATAATTCACCCCTCCACTTT	CASSAFVGQYNSPLHF
TRBJ2-7	TRBV5-4	.	.	TGTGCCAGCAGCTCGGACAGTTTATTGTCATACTACGAGCAGTACTTC	CASSSDSLLSYYEQYF
TRBJ1-1	TRBV5-8	TRBD1	.	TGTGCCAGCAGCAGACAGGGGTATGCCACTGAAGCTTTCTTT	CASSRQGYATEAFF
TRBJ1-1	TRBV5-1	TRBD1	.	TGCGCCAGCAGCTCCTCCTTGACAGGGGGCACTGAAGCTTTCTTT	CASSSSLTGGTEAFF
TRBJ1-1	TRBV30	.	.	TGTGCCTGGAGAATGACATCATACACTGAAGCTTTCTTT	CAWRMTSYTEAFF
TRBJ1-1	TRBV5-4	TRBD1	.	TGTGCCAGCAGCTTGGATGGGGAGGACAGGCTGAACACTGAAGCTTTCTTT	CASSLDGEDRLNTEAFF
TRBJ1-1	TRBV5-1	TRBD1	.	TGCGCCAGCAGCTGGGGACAGGGGGACACTGAAGCTTTCTTT	CASSWGQGDTEAFF
TRBJ2-1	TRBV9	TRBD2	.	TGTGCCAGCAGCCCGAGGACTAGCGGGGGGGCCTATGAGCAGTTCTTC	CASSPRTSGGAYEQFF
TRBJ2-1	TRBV5-1	.	.	TGCGCCAGCAGCGCGGTCCGGGAGGAGCAGTTCTTC	CASSAVREEQFF
TRBJ1-6	TRBV5-1	.	.	TGCGCCAGCAGCTTTACCACAGGGAACTTTTCACCCCTCCACTTT	CASSFTTGNFSPLHF
TRBJ2-2	TRBV2	TRBD1	.	TGTGCCAGCAACCCACAGGGGGCCGGGGAGCTGTTTTTT	CASNPQGAGELFF
TRBJ1-4	TRBV6-2/TRBV6-3	.	.	TGTGCCAGCAGTGATAGGACAGCCTCGGGTGAAAAACTGTTTTTT	CASSDRTASGEKLFF
TRBJ1-1	TRBV4-1	TRBD1	few	TGCGCCAGCCTAGAGAGAGCGGGACAGGGGTTCGCTGAAGCTTTCTTT	CASLERAGQGFAEAFF
TRBJ2-1	TRBV29-1	.	.	TGCAGCGCTGGGGACACCCCGAGCAATGAGCAGTTCTTC	CSAGDTPSNEQFF
TRBJ1-3	TRBV6-5	TRBD1	.	TGTGCCAGCAGGTTCAGGGGGATTGGAAACACCATATATTTT	CASRFRGIGNTIYF
TRBJ1-1	TRBV5-1	.	.	TGCGCCAGCAGCTTGGCCACCACGGTTATGAACACTGAAGCTTTCTTT	CASSLATTVMNTEAFF
TRBJ2-3	TRBV29-1	.	.	TGCAGCGTCGTCTTATCGTACGTAGGCACAGATACGCAGTATTTT	CSVVLSYVGTDTQYF
TRBJ2-5	TRBV5-1	.	.	TGCGCCAGCAGCTTGAGCACAGCTCAGACCCAGTACTTC	CASSLSTAQTQYF
TRBJ2-1	TRBV4-2	TRBD2	.	TGTGCCAGCAGCCACACTAGCGGGAGCTCCTACAATGAGCAGTTCTTC	CASSHTSGSSYNEQFF
TRBJ1-2	TRBV6-5	TRBD1	.	TGTGCCAGCAGTTACTCGTCTCGGGACAGGGGTAACGGCTACACCTTC	CASSYSSRDRGNGYTF
TRBJ1-5	TRBV2	.	.	TGTGCCAGCAGTGAAGCGGGCAGGGGCGATTATAGCAATCAGCCCCAGCATTTT	CASSEAGRGDYSNQPQHF
TRBJ2-3	TRBV5-1	TRBD2	once	TGCGCCAGCAGCTTCCGCGCTAGCGGGTTCACAGATACGCAGTATTTT	CASSFRASGFTDTQYF
TRBJ1-2	TRBV19	.	.	TGTGCCAGTAGTATTTTCGGGACATCTGGCTATGGCTACACCTTC	CASSIFGTSGYGYTF
TRBJ2-5	TRBV3-1/TRBV3-2	.	few	TGTGCCAGCAGCCAAGGGGTCGGAGAGGAGACCCAGTACTTC	CASSQGVGEETQYF
TRBJ1-2	TRBV2	.	.	TGTGCCAGCAGCGGGACTTCTAACTATGGCTACACCTTC	CASSGTSNYGYTF
TRBJ1-2	TRBV14	.	.	TGTGCCAGCAGCCAGGCCCAGGGAGGGATCGGCTACACCTTC	CASSQAQGGIGYTF
TRBJ1-1	TRBV5-1	TRBD1	.	TGCGCCAGCAGCCGGGGACAGGGAAACACTGAAGCTTTCTTT	CASSRGQGNTEAFF
TRBJ2-7	TRBV18	.	.	TGTGCCAGCTCACCACCGGGCAGGTCCTACGAGCAGTACTTC	CASSPPGRSYEQYF
TRBJ2-3	TRBV5-4	TRBD2	.	TGTGCCAGCAGCCGGACTAGAGGTGAGGCAGATACGCAGTATTTT	CASSRTRGEADTQYF
TRBJ1-1	TRBV30	.	.	TGTGCCTGGACCAGACAGGTCGCCACTGAAGCTTTCTTT	CAWTRQVATEAFF
TRBJ2-7	TRBV20-1	.	few	TGCAGTGCTAGTGTAGCCTACGAGCAGTACTTC	CSASVAYEQYF
TRBJ1-1	TRBV5-4	.	.	TGTGCCAGCACCCAGCCGTCGACAGAGAACACTGAAGCTTTCTTT	CASTQPSTENTEAFF
TRBJ2-3	TRBV5-4	TRBD2	.	TGTGCCAGCAGCTCGAGCGGGGGGACACGACGCACAGATACGCAGTATTTT	CASSSSGGTRRTDTQYF
TRBJ2-5	TRBV18	.	.	TGTGCCAGCTCCGAGGAGGGCAAGACCCAGTACTTC	CASSEEGKTQYF
TRBJ1-1	TRBV5-1	.	.	TGCGCCAGCAGCTTATCGGGGTCCGGAACTGAAGCTTTCTTT	CASSLSGSGTEAFF
TRBJ2-5	TRBV19	TRBD1	.	TGTGCCAGTGGGACAGGGAGTCTTGGAGAGACCCAGTACTTC	CASGTGSLGETQYF